This T cell receptor (beta chain) was retrieved from a study of blood T cell repertoires in COVID-19. Study information: Specimens from acute and convalescent COVID-19 originated in the United States, Italy and Spain. Sample material is recorded as cDNA or gDNA derived from T cells, B-cell-depleted T cells, or PBMCs.

Germline V gives CDR1 KGHDR, CDR2 SFDVKD. The CDR3 runs 13 residues. The V and J ends lost 9 bases and 6 bases respectively, with 13 bases between them. Per the original methods: Using reference gene primer amplification, nucleated cell counts were estimated. Clones were sequenced by immunoSEQ multiplex PCR, and TCRdb holds only the in-frame ones, with some missing. V and J calls and clone size are copied from that table; D and trimming were computed from the DNA. The sample carries about 13,000 clones, over 75% recorded once. Source material: peripheral blood. The gene calls are TRBV24-1 and TRBJ2-2; tentative D call: TRBD2 (6 bases). The clonotype originates from a human donor in a cohort sampled during active COVID-19. The CDR3 sequence is CATSESGAGELFF. CDR3 nucleotides: TGTGCCACCTCAGAATCGGGGGCCGGGGAGCTGTTTTTT.